These 14 T cell receptor beta chains were all obtained from the same sample, sequenced in a study of T cells in Graves' hyperthyroidism and ophthalmopathy. Researchers amplified the TCR beta CDR3 regions from RNA transcripts. TCR CDR3 underwent first-round RT-PCR with the HTBI primer set. TCRdb re-derived calls from the multiplex PCR reads in MiXCR, one entry per CDR3 protein. Here the sample spans approximately 590,000 distinct CDR3 sequences, about half being singletons. The sample consisted of peripheral blood or thyroid tissue (not recorded which). These receptor sequences come from a young woman with Graves' hyperthyroidism.

This sequence joins TRBV19 and TRBJ1-5, with D possibly being TRBD1 (5 bases). Germline CDR1 is LNHDA and CDR2 is SQIVND (reference sequence). The ends were cut back, 4 bases at V and 4 bases at J, with 11 bases in the middle. The CDR3 spans 14 residues. The CDR3 spells CASSSIRGNQPQHF. The CDR3 nucleotides are TGTGCCAGTAGTAGCATTCGGGGGAATCAGCCCCAGCATTTT.

The chain joins TRBV29-1 to TRBJ1-2; maybe TRBD1 (5 bases). Germline CDR1 is SQVTM and CDR2 is ANQGSEA. The CDR3 is 11 amino acids. Trimming took off 7 bases at V and 7 bases at J, with 13 bases between the two ends. CDR3 region: CSALAGTGYTF. The CDR3 nucleotides are TGCAGCGCTCTGGCAGGGACTGGCTACACCTTC. Supplemented by reference TRBV29-1 and TRBJ1-2, the full variable domain reads SAVISQKPSRDICQRGTSLTIQCQVDSQVTMMFWYRQQPGQSLTLIATANQGSEATYESGFVIDKFPISRPNLTFSTLTVSNMSPEDSSIYLCSALAGTGYTFGSGTRLTVV.

This chain uses TRBV7-8 with TRBJ2-5; 8 nucleotides match TRBD2. V shed 1 base and J 4 bases; nucleotides not matched to a gene: 5. Germline values: CDR1 SGHVS, CDR2 FQNEAQ. The CDR3 loop spans 15 amino acids. CDR3 sequence reads: CASSLDPAGGETQYF. DNA of the CDR3: TGTGCCAGCAGCTTAGATCCGGCGGGAGGAGAGACCCAGTACTTC.

Concerning this clonotype: In this CDR3 the conserved last residue, phenylalanine or tryptophan, is missing, so a read error is likely. This sequence joins TRBV7-6 and TRBJ2-7; 7 nucleotides align to TRBD1. Germline V gene sequence: CDR1 SGHVS, CDR2 FNYEAQ. This CDR3 comprises 14 residues. Germline trimming cut 1 base from V and 3 bases from J; bases unmatched to any gene: 3. This CDR3 reads CASSLGAGGYEQYL. CDR3 DNA sequence: TGTGCCAGCAGCTTAGGGGCAGGGGGCTACGAGCAGTACCTC.

This clonotype was observed a handful of times. V is TRBV7-2 and J is TRBJ1-2; 7 positions agree with TRBD1. Germline V CDR1 and CDR2: SGHTA, FQGNSA. CDR3 length: 15 residues. Trimming cost V 5 bases and J 5 bases; bases outside gene matches: 11. In nucleotides, the CDR3 is TGTGCCAGCAGCCCGACTTCCGGGACAGATTATGGCTACACCTTC. Translating it yields CASSPTSGTDYGYTF.

This clonotype appeared many times. This chain connects TRBV25-1 to TRBJ1-2; D unresolved. V lost 3 bases, J lost 1 base, and 3 bases lay in between. From germline, CDR1 is MGHDK and CDR2 SYGVNS. CDR3 length: 12 amino acids. CDR3 amino acids: CASSERNYGYTF. The CDR3 nucleotides read TGTGCCAGCAGTGAGCGTAACTATGGCTACACCTTC.

The V gene is TRBV20-1, the J gene TRBJ1-2, with a tentative D call TRBD1 (5 bases). This CDR3 is built from 13 residues. The ends were cut back, 2 bases at V and 4 bases at J, with 11 bases in the middle. The germline CDR1 and CDR2 sequences are DFQATT and SNEGSKA (reference sequence). CDR3 DNA: TGCAGTGCTAGATACGGCAGGGCCTATGGCTACACCTTC. Protein: CSARYGRAYGYTF.

The CDR3 loop reads CATSRRQGTYGYTF. CDR3 bases: TGTGCCACCAGCAGAAGACAGGGTACCTATGGCTACACCTTC. The rearrangement links TRBV15 to TRBJ1-2; 7 bases map to TRBD1. Germline CDR1 reads LNHNV; CDR2 reads YYDKDF (reference sequence). After removal of 2 bases from V and 4 bases from J, the junction contained 4 bases not matched to a gene. The CDR3 runs to 14 residues. The whole variable domain, remainder taken from reference TRBV15 and TRBJ1-2, is DAMVIQNPRYQVTQFGKPVTLSCSQTLNHNVMYWYQQKSSQAPKLLFHYYDKDFNNEADTPDNFQSRRPNTSFCFLDIRSPGLGDTAMYLCATSRRQGTYGYTFGSGTRLTVV.

At least ten counts were recorded for this clonotype. The V gene is TRBV29-1, the J gene TRBJ1-1, with 7 bases fitting TRBD1. Trimming removed 4 bases from V and 2 bases from J; junction bases left unmatched: 7. CDR3 length: 14 amino acids. The germline V gene encodes CDR1 SQVTM and CDR2 ANQGSEA. CDR3 amino acids: CSVGLTGSNTEAFF. As DNA, the CDR3 is TGCAGCGTTGGTCTGACAGGGTCAAACACTGAAGCTTTCTTT.

The chain joins TRBV7-8 to TRBJ2-7; D not certain. V was clipped by 5 bases and J by 3 bases, with 17 bases between them. This CDR3 spans 15 amino acids. The V gene's germline CDR1 is SGHVS and CDR2 FQNEAQ. CDR3 DNA: TGTGCCAGCAGCCAAGGCTCCTTATGGAGCTACGAGCAGTACTTC. Translation gives CASSQGSLWSYEQYF. The full variable domain, rest sourced from reference TRBV7-8 and TRBJ2-7, is GAGVSQSPRYKVAKRGQDVALRCDPISGHVSLFWYQQALGQGPEFLTYFQNEAQLDKSGLPSDRFFAERPEGSVSTLKIQRTQQEDSAVYLCASSQGSLWSYEQYFGPGTRLTVT.

The rearrangement links TRBV2 to TRBJ2-5; D is possibly TRBD1 or TRBD2 (7 bases each). Trimming removed 10 bases from V and 11 bases from J, with 26 bases in between. The CDR3 spans 14 residues. Per the germline V gene, CDR1 is SNHLY and CDR2 is FYNNEI. CDR3 loop: CATRKGAGEDEQYF. The CDR3 DNA reads as TGTGCCACCCGAAAGGGGGCGGGAGAGGATGAGCAGTACTTC. The variable domain in full, completed from reference TRBV2 and TRBJ2-5, reads EPEVTQTPSHQVTQMGQEVILRCVPISNHLYFYWYRQILGQKVEFLVSFYNNEISEKSEIFDDQFSVERPDGSNFTLKIRSTKLEDSAMYFCATRKGAGEDEQYFGPGTRLLVL.

This clonotype was counted ten times or more. As DNA, the CDR3 is TGCGCCAGCAGGAGCGGTCCAGGGGAGACCCAGTACTTC. Translating gives CASRSGPGETQYF. The chain couples TRBV10-1 to TRBJ2-5; D might be TRBD1 or TRBD2, each matching 5 bases. CDR3 length equals 13 residues. The V gene lost 6 bases and the J gene lost 5 bases, with 13 bases spanning the gap. Germline V CDR1 and CDR2: WNHNN, SYGVQD (reference sequence).

This chain uses TRBV9 with TRBJ1-2, with D perhaps matching TRBD1 (6 bases). The ends were cut back, 3 bases at V and 3 bases at J, with 9 bases in the middle. Per germline, CDR1 SGDLS and CDR2 YYNGEE. The CDR3 runs 13 residues. In DNA form, the CDR3 reads TGTGCCAGCAGCGACGGACAGTACTATGGCTACACCTTC. Its translation: CASSDGQYYGYTF.

The chain combines TRBV20-1 with TRBJ1-4, with D maybe TRBD1 (6 bases). The CDR3 totals 17 residues. CDR1 and CDR2 from the germline V gene are DFQATT and SNEGSKA (reference sequence). Trimming removed 6 bases from V and 0 bases from J, with 20 bases in between. The chain's CDR3 is CSAQRTVGLSTNEKLFF. The CDR3 DNA reads TGCAGTGCACAGAGGACAGTGGGCTTATCAACTAATGAAAAACTGTTTTTT.